Presented here are 5 T cell receptor beta chains from one specimen sequenced in a study of shared clonotypes between healthy human individuals. Produced via immunoSEQ multiplex PCR; TCRdb's table is partial and in-frame only. In the table there are approximately 2,300,000 clones, 85% to 95% of which are singletons. The sequenced sample was naive CD4+ T cells from PBMCs. Specified subset: CD45RA+ positively selected. These receptors were obtained from a man between 18 and 35 years old in good health. Some clones in this sample may be carry-over from other donors' samples.

This chain connects TRBV5-6 to TRBJ2-1, with TRBD2 identical over 9 bases. The V segment lost 5 bases and the J segment 6 bases; nucleotides outside the gene matches: 3. CDR1 is SGHDT, CDR2 YYEEEE, per germline. This CDR3 region has 13 residues. The CDR3 DNA reads TGTGCCAGCAGAGCAGCGGGGGGCAATGAGCAGTTCTTC. Encoded protein: CASRAAGGNEQFF.

The J gene is TRBJ1-3, the V gene TRBV7-9, with 9 bases matching TRBD1. The CDR3 is 15 residues long. V shed 6 bases, J shed 0 bases, and the junction held 3 bases outside the gene matches. The germline CDR1 and CDR2 sequences are SEHNR and FQNEAQ (reference sequence). The CDR3 is CASRGQGPSGNTIYF. CDR3 nucleotide sequence: TGTGCCAGCAGGGGACAGGGCCCCTCTGGAAACACCATATATTTT. The full variable domain, in which reference TRBV7-9 and TRBJ1-3 provide the parts outside the CDR3, is DTGVSQNPRHKITKRGQNVTFRCDPISEHNRLYWYRQTLGQGPEFLTYFQNEAQLEKSRLLSDRFSAERPKGSFSTLEIQRTEQGDSAMYLCASRGQGPSGNTIYFGEGSWLTVV.

This clone showed up just once. V is TRBV18 and J is TRBJ2-2, with a possible D match to TRBD1 (5 bases). Germline V gene sequence: CDR1 KGHSH, CDR2 LQKENI. The CDR3 covers 15 residues. Trimming pared 5 bases from V and 7 bases from J, leaving 17 bases between. CDR3 sequence reads: CASSISAGRIGELFF. In DNA form, the CDR3 reads TGTGCCAGCTCAATTTCGGCAGGGCGTATCGGGGAGCTGTTTTTT.

This chain connects TRBV5-1 to TRBJ2-7, with 7 positions matching TRBD1. The CDR3 sequence is 13 residues long. Germline CDR1 is SGHRS and CDR2 is YFSETQ. V lost 4 bases and J lost 5; bases outside the gene matches: 6. The CDR3 protein is CASSQTGVHEQYF. The CDR3, as DNA: TGCGCCAGCAGCCAAACAGGGGTACACGAGCAGTACTTC. The full variable domain, in which reference TRBV5-1 and TRBJ2-7 provide the parts outside the CDR3, is KAGVTQTPRYLIKTRGQQVTLSCSPISGHRSVSWYQQTPGQGLQFLFEYFSETQRNKGNFPGRFSGRQFSNSRSEMNVSTLELGDSALYLCASSQTGVHEQYFGPGTRLTVT.

V is TRBV9 and J is TRBJ2-1; D is undetermined. Germline V gives CDR1 SGDLS, CDR2 YYNGEE. The CDR3 totals 15 residues. V lost 1 base to trimming and J lost 3 bases, with 11 bases between them. For the CDR3, the DNA is TGTGCCAGCAGCGTATCGGTAAACTACTACAATGAGCAGTTCTTC. Protein sequence: CASSVSVNYYNEQFF.